This T cell receptor beta chain came from a study of CD8+ T cells in alopecia areata. Described treatment: oral pan-JAK inhibitor, 5-10 mg twice daily. The study team obtained lesional scalp punch biopsies and peripheral blood from alopecia areata patients. Points from the study as a whole: A large proportion of expanded lesional clones were detected persisting in scalp and blood during tofacitinib. Between patients, shared TCR sequences were less clear than in mice. This was possibly due in part to HLA diversity in the patient population.

Extracted RNA was reverse transcribed, and the resulting cDNA served as sequencing template. Data came from immunoSEQ multiplex PCR; TCRdb stores just in-frame clones and leaves some out. Altogether 150,000 to 200,000 clones are present, 50% to 75% being singletons, with the ten largest covering 15% to 20%. About this clone itself: Antigen unknown.

Sample: CD4+ T cells sorted from blood, taken at approximately week 60, from a patient treated with tofacitinib. The clonotype originates from a human donor with alopecia areata.

The DNA of the CDR3 is TGTGCCAGCAGGCCGGTTAGCAATCAGCCCCAGCATTTT. Its translation: CASRPVSNQPQHF. The chain links TRBV6-1 to TRBJ1-5, with D uncertain. Looked up from germline, CDR1 is MNHNS and CDR2 is SASEGT. Trimming removed 6 bases from V and 0 bases from J, with 6 bases in between. This CDR3 region has 13 residues.